The clone carrying this T cell receptor (beta chain) has only a few counts. Its antigen is currently unknown. One entry per CDR3 protein, called by TCRdb with MiXCR from the RT-PCR reads. The sample has 610,000 or so distinct CDR3 sequences; around 15% are singletons. Looked up from germline, CDR1 is MNHNS and CDR2 is SASEGT. The CDR3 runs 13 residues. Trimming took 7 bases from V and 0 from J, leaving 9 bases between them. The sample belongs to a study of response to subunit inactivated influenza vaccine. Study-level findings and limits: The study's authors posited that every seasonal influenza vaccination enlists few new T cells.

This chain joins TRBV6-1 and TRBJ1-2; D not certain. Specimen: PBMCs from blood, collected approximately 13 days after vaccination. The TCR comes from a man between 45 and 60 years old who received an inactivated influenza vaccine. CDR3 amino acids: CASKGRANYGYTF. CDR3 DNA sequence: TGTGCCAGCAAAGGCCGAGCTAACTATGGCTACACCTTC.